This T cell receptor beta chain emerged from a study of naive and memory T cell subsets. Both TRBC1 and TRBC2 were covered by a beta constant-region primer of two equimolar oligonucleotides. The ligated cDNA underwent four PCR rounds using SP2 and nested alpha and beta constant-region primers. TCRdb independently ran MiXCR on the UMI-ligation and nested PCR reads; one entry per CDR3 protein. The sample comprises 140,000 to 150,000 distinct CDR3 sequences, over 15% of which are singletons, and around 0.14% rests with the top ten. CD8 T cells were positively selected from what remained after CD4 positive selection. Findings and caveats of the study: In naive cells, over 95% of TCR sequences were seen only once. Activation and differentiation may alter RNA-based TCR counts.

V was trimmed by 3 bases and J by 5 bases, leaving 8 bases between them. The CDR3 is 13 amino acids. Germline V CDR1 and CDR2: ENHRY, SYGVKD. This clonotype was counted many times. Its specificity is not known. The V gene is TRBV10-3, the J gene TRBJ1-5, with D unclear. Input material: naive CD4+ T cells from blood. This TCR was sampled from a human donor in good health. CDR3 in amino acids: CAISETQYQPQHF. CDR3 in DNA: TGTGCCATCAGTGAAACCCAGTATCAGCCCCAGCATTTT.